One sample yielded the 8 T cell receptor beta chains listed below, sequenced in a study of T cells in Graves' hyperthyroidism and ophthalmopathy. Amplified TCR beta CDR3 regions derived from RNA transcripts. HTBI primers were employed in a first-round RT-PCR of the TCR CDR3. Via MiXCR, TCRdb re-called the multiplex PCR reads, giving one row per CDR3 protein. The sample carries approximately 490,000 distinct CDR3 sequences, under 25% recorded once. Sequencing was carried out using blood. The receptor set was obtained from a woman aged 65 to 85 with Graves' ophthalmopathy.

The rearrangement joins TRBV6-2 or TRBV6-3 to TRBJ1-5; D is possibly TRBD1 (5 bases). Germline values: CDR1 MNHEY, CDR2 SVGEGT. The CDR3 length is 17 residues. Trimming left V 2 bases short and J 2 bases short, with 16 bases between. CDR3 nucleotides: TGTGCCAGCAGTTACGGGAGAGGGACTGCGGGCAATCAGCCCCAGCATTTT. Translation gives CASSYGRGTAGNQPQHF.

This chain uses TRBV12-5 with TRBJ2-7; D not resolved. The V gene's germline CDR1 is LGHNT and CDR2 FRNRAP. The CDR3 has 11 amino acids. Trimming cost V 5 bases and J 3 bases, with 5 bases left between them. CDR3 loop: CASGAYYEQYF. In DNA, the CDR3 is TGTGCTAGTGGTGCCTACTACGAGCAGTACTTC.

The chain has TRBV3-1 and TRBJ2-2, with D possibly being TRBD1 (6 bases). CDR3 length: 16 amino acids. The V gene's germline CDR1 is LGHDT and CDR2 YNNKEL (reference sequence). V lost 4 bases and J lost 6, with 18 bases in between. CDR3 region: CASSPFTRGRSGELFF. CDR3 sequence (DNA): TGTGCCAGCAGCCCCTTTACCAGGGGCAGGTCCGGGGAGCTGTTTTTT.

This clonotype was picked up many times. This chain links TRBV28 with TRBJ1-5, with 7 nucleotides matching TRBD1. Germline V lookup: CDR1 MDHEN, CDR2 SYDVKM. The CDR3 runs to 15 residues. V dropped 5 bases and J dropped 6; count of bases not matched to a gene: 10. DNA of the CDR3: TGTGCCAGCAGTAGATCAGGGGGTTGGGGTCAGCCCCAGCATTTT. This gives the protein CASSRSGGWGQPQHF.

In its sample, this clonotype was seen a few times. The V and J genes are TRBV20-1 and TRBJ2-4, with unresolved D. The CDR3 has 13 residues. In germline, CDR1 is DFQATT, CDR2 SNEGSKA (reference sequence). Trimming took off 6 bases at V and 1 base at J, with 10 bases between the two ends. The CDR3 nucleotides are TGCAGTGCCCTAACTGGGGCCAAAAACATTCAGTACTTC. Translated: CSALTGAKNIQYF.

This clonotype was counted many times. Here the CDR3 reads CSARSGGQMNTEAFF. In nucleotides, the CDR3 is TGCAGCGCCAGATCGGGGGGACAAATGAACACTGAAGCTTTCTTT. The chain has TRBV29-1 and TRBJ1-1, with D possibly being TRBD1 (6 bases). Between the trimmed V and J ends, which lost 7 bases and 0 bases, there was a span of 18 bases. The CDR3 length is 15 residues. Germline loops: CDR1 SQVTM, CDR2 ANQGSEA.

The chain is built from TRBV20-1 and TRBJ2-3; 8 nucleotides agree with TRBD2. The germline CDR1 and CDR2 sequences are DFQATT and SNEGSKA (reference sequence). The V and J ends lost 2 bases and 5 bases, in that order; junction bases with no gene match: 9. The CDR3 totals 15 residues. CDR3 in amino acids: CSARFGLAWVDTQYF. CDR3 nucleotides: TGCAGTGCTAGATTCGGACTAGCATGGGTAGATACGCAGTATTTT.

In this sample, this clonotype turned up many times. The CDR3, as DNA: TGTGCTAGTGGTTTAGTGGGGCAAGAAGGGGGGCTTCGCACTGAAGCTTTCTTT. Its protein is CASGLVGQEGGLRTEAFF. The chain joins TRBV12-5 to TRBJ1-1, with D perhaps TRBD1 (6 bases). The V end lost 3 bases, the J end lost 4 bases, and 24 bases lay between the germline ends. The CDR3 is 18 amino acids. Germline CDR1 is LGHNT and CDR2 is FRNRAP. Drawing the rest from reference TRBV12-5 and TRBJ1-1, the complete variable domain is DARVTQTPRHKVTEMGQEVTMRCQPILGHNTVFWYRQTMMQGLELLAYFRNRAPLDDSGMPKDRFSAEMPDATLATLKIQPSEPRDSAVYFCASGLVGQEGGLRTEAFFGQGTRLTVV.